Listed below are T cell receptor beta chains from one sample, sequenced in a study of T-cell memory formation after mild COVID-19. TCRdb reanalysed the 5' RACE reads using MiXCR and keeps one entry per CDR3 protein. Of about 470,000 distinct CDR3 sequences in the sample, roughly 25% were seen once. Sequenced input: PBMCs or a T cell subset sorted from them (not recorded which). These receptors originate from an adult woman who had mild COVID-19 (a few samples of this study predate the infection). Cell type and time point are not known. Both conserved end residues are part of each CDR3. Each record gives: clone size, D gene, V gene, J gene, CDR3 protein, CDR3 DNA. A D gene is named only where the DNA matches it firmly. Clone size is given for some rows only: seen once, a few or many times, or a class if the clone is expanded.

clone_size: NA; d_call: TRBD2; v_call: TRBV14; j_call: TRBJ2-1; cdr3_aa: CASSPPWTSGRNEQFF; cdr3_nt: TGTGCCAGCAGCCCACCCTGGACTAGCGGGAGGAATGAGCAGTTCTTC
clone_size: NA; d_call: NA; v_call: TRBV27; j_call: TRBJ2-3; cdr3_aa: CATTLGDTQYF; cdr3_nt: TGTGCCACCACCTTGGGGGATACGCAGTATTTT
clone_size: NA; d_call: NA; v_call: TRBV29-1; j_call: TRBJ2-7; cdr3_aa: CSVGKVGFPYEQYF; cdr3_nt: TGCAGCGTTGGGAAGGTGGGGTTCCCCTACGAGCAGTACTTC
clone_size: NA; d_call: TRBD2; v_call: TRBV12-3/TRBV12-4; j_call: TRBJ2-3; cdr3_aa: CASSPHTSVYTDTQYF; cdr3_nt: TGTGCCAGCAGTCCCCATACTAGCGTTTACACAGATACGCAGTATTTT
clone_size: few; d_call: NA; v_call: TRBV7-9; j_call: TRBJ2-2; cdr3_aa: CASSFLLDDGGELFF; cdr3_nt: TGTGCCAGCAGCTTCCTCCTTGATGACGGGGGGGAGCTGTTTTTT
clone_size: few; d_call: NA; v_call: TRBV6-2/TRBV6-3; j_call: TRBJ1-1; cdr3_aa: CASSYVLNTEAFF; cdr3_nt: TGTGCCAGCAGTTATGTACTGAACACTGAAGCTTTCTTT
clone_size: NA; d_call: NA; v_call: TRBV5-5; j_call: TRBJ2-7; cdr3_aa: CASSLLDRFTYEQYF; cdr3_nt: TGTGCCAGCAGCTTGTTAGACAGATTTACCTACGAGCAGTACTTC
clone_size: many; d_call: TRBD2; v_call: TRBV6-2/TRBV6-3; j_call: TRBJ2-4; cdr3_aa: CASSPTPTSGRMLAKNIQYF; cdr3_nt: TGTGCCAGCAGTCCAACACCGACTAGCGGGAGAATGTTAGCCAAAAACATTCAGTACTTC
clone_size: NA; d_call: TRBD2; v_call: TRBV11-1; j_call: TRBJ2-1; cdr3_aa: CASSSLSGRAYNEQFF; cdr3_nt: TGTGCCAGCAGCTCCTTGAGCGGGAGGGCCTACAATGAGCAGTTCTTC
clone_size: many; d_call: NA; v_call: TRBV4-3; j_call: TRBJ2-3; cdr3_aa: CASSQVLLDTQYF; cdr3_nt: TGCGCCAGCAGCCAAGTGCTCTTAGATACGCAGTATTTT
clone_size: NA; d_call: NA; v_call: TRBV19; j_call: TRBJ1-2; cdr3_aa: CASSPGGAANYGYTF; cdr3_nt: TGTGCCAGTAGTCCCGGTGGAGCAGCTAACTATGGCTACACCTTC
clone_size: few; d_call: NA; v_call: TRBV12-3/TRBV12-4; j_call: TRBJ2-5; cdr3_aa: CASSFPTPNRQYF; cdr3_nt: TGTGCCAGCAGTTTCCCGACACCCAATCGTCAGTACTTC
clone_size: NA; d_call: NA; v_call: TRBV11-3; j_call: TRBJ1-1; cdr3_aa: CASSSGGHTEAFF; cdr3_nt: TGTGCCAGCAGCTCTGGAGGGCACACTGAAGCTTTCTTT
clone_size: few; d_call: TRBD1; v_call: TRBV7-8; j_call: TRBJ2-1; cdr3_aa: CASSSYRGSVTYNEQFF; cdr3_nt: TGTGCCAGCAGCTCATACAGGGGGTCAGTAACCTACAATGAGCAGTTCTTC
clone_size: NA; d_call: NA; v_call: TRBV24-1; j_call: TRBJ1-5; cdr3_aa: CATSDFGQPQHF; cdr3_nt: TGTGCCACCAGTGATTTTGGGCAGCCCCAGCATTTT
clone_size: few; d_call: TRBD1; v_call: TRBV7-2; j_call: TRBJ2-7; cdr3_aa: CASSLAGDSSYEQYF; cdr3_nt: TGTGCCAGCAGCTTAGCCGGGGACAGCTCCTACGAGCAGTACTTC
clone_size: NA; d_call: TRBD1; v_call: TRBV5-6; j_call: TRBJ1-2; cdr3_aa: CASSLPGQRFIYTF; cdr3_nt: TGTGCCAGCAGCTTACCGGGACAGAGATTTATCTACACCTTC
clone_size: few; d_call: TRBD1; v_call: TRBV10-3; j_call: TRBJ1-6; cdr3_aa: CAIRTGGIHSPLHF; cdr3_nt: TGTGCCATCAGGACAGGGGGCATTCATTCACCCCTCCACTTT
clone_size: NA; d_call: TRBD1; v_call: TRBV7-3; j_call: TRBJ1-6; cdr3_aa: CASSSQGDSPLHF; cdr3_nt: TGTGCCAGCAGCTCCCAGGGGGACTCACCCCTCCACTTT
clone_size: NA; d_call: NA; v_call: TRBV5-1; j_call: TRBJ2-3; cdr3_aa: CASSLGNSGTDTQYF; cdr3_nt: TGCGCCAGCAGCTTGGGGAATAGTGGGACAGATACGCAGTATTTT
clone_size: NA; d_call: NA; v_call: TRBV12-3/TRBV12-4; j_call: TRBJ2-1; cdr3_aa: CASSLITTSADEQFF; cdr3_nt: TGTGCCAGCAGTTTAATTACCACGAGCGCTGATGAGCAGTTCTTC
clone_size: NA; d_call: TRBD2; v_call: TRBV7-2; j_call: TRBJ2-1; cdr3_aa: CASSFTLAGFSYNEQFF; cdr3_nt: TGTGCCAGCAGCTTCACACTAGCGGGTTTCTCCTACAATGAGCAGTTCTTC
clone_size: NA; d_call: TRBD1; v_call: TRBV7-2; j_call: TRBJ2-1; cdr3_aa: CASSLRTGNRNEQFF; cdr3_nt: TGTGCCAGCAGCTTACGGACAGGGAATCGGAATGAGCAGTTCTTC
clone_size: few; d_call: NA; v_call: TRBV4-1; j_call: TRBJ2-2; cdr3_aa: CASSIQGLLTGELFF; cdr3_nt: TGCGCCAGCAGCATACAGGGATTGCTCACCGGGGAGCTGTTTTTT
clone_size: few; d_call: TRBD2; v_call: TRBV11-2; j_call: TRBJ2-1; cdr3_aa: CASSSPTSGDNEQFF; cdr3_nt: TGTGCCAGCAGCTCCCCGACTAGCGGGGACAATGAGCAGTTCTTC
clone_size: NA; d_call: NA; v_call: TRBV7-9; j_call: TRBJ1-1; cdr3_aa: CASSFQGLEAFF; cdr3_nt: TGTGCCAGCAGCTTCCAAGGACTTGAAGCTTTCTTT
clone_size: many; d_call: NA; v_call: TRBV20-1; j_call: TRBJ2-7; cdr3_aa: CSAPGAVHEQYF; cdr3_nt: TGCAGTGCCCCCGGGGCAGTCCACGAGCAGTACTTC
clone_size: NA; d_call: NA; v_call: TRBV20-1; j_call: TRBJ1-1; cdr3_aa: CSANPGGGLNTEAFF; cdr3_nt: TGCAGTGCTAACCCCGGTGGGGGACTGAACACTGAAGCTTTCTTT
clone_size: NA; d_call: NA; v_call: TRBV20-1; j_call: TRBJ1-6; cdr3_aa: CSVPGGTDNSPLHF; cdr3_nt: TGCAGTGTCCCGGGGGGGACGGATAATTCACCCCTCCACTTT
clone_size: NA; d_call: NA; v_call: TRBV20-1; j_call: TRBJ2-7; cdr3_aa: CSARAPSAYEQYF; cdr3_nt: TGCAGTGCTAGGGCCCCTAGCGCGTACGAGCAGTACTTC
clone_size: NA; d_call: TRBD1; v_call: TRBV4-1; j_call: TRBJ2-7; cdr3_aa: CASSTQGVTYEQYF; cdr3_nt: TGCGCCAGCAGTACACAGGGGGTCACCTACGAGCAGTACTTC
clone_size: NA; d_call: NA; v_call: TRBV4-1; j_call: TRBJ1-2; cdr3_aa: CASSQETGDNYGYTF; cdr3_nt: TGCGCCAGCAGCCAAGAGACGGGGGACAACTATGGCTACACCTTC
clone_size: NA; d_call: TRBD1; v_call: TRBV4-1; j_call: TRBJ1-3; cdr3_aa: CASSQRDSSGNTIYF; cdr3_nt: TGCGCCAGCAGCCAACGGGACAGCTCTGGAAACACCATATATTTT
clone_size: NA; d_call: TRBD1; v_call: TRBV7-9; j_call: TRBJ1-2; cdr3_aa: CASSPKAGTVLDGYTF; cdr3_nt: TGTGCCAGCAGCCCCAAAGCCGGGACAGTACTCGATGGCTACACCTTC
clone_size: NA; d_call: NA; v_call: TRBV4-2; j_call: TRBJ1-5; cdr3_aa: CASSQDRQGGNQPQHF; cdr3_nt: TGTGCCAGCAGCCAAGATAGGCAGGGCGGCAATCAGCCCCAGCATTTT
clone_size: few; d_call: NA; v_call: TRBV2; j_call: TRBJ2-1; cdr3_aa: CASVLALSSYNEQFF; cdr3_nt: TGTGCCAGCGTGCTGGCCCTGAGCTCCTACAATGAGCAGTTCTTC
clone_size: NA; d_call: NA; v_call: TRBV20-1; j_call: TRBJ1-5; cdr3_aa: CSARDQRASNQPQHF; cdr3_nt: TGCAGTGCTAGAGATCAACGAGCAAGCAATCAGCCCCAGCATTTT
clone_size: few; d_call: TRBD1; v_call: TRBV5-1; j_call: TRBJ1-2; cdr3_aa: CASSLGDRGRYSF; cdr3_nt: TGCGCCAGCAGCTTGGGGGACAGGGGGCGATACTCCTTC
clone_size: NA; d_call: TRBD2; v_call: TRBV7-3; j_call: TRBJ2-3; cdr3_aa: CASSFIAGGPDTQYF; cdr3_nt: TGTGCCAGCAGCTTCATAGCGGGGGGGCCGGATACGCAGTATTTT
clone_size: NA; d_call: TRBD2; v_call: TRBV7-6; j_call: TRBJ2-3; cdr3_aa: CASSYRTSGSSDTQYF; cdr3_nt: TGTGCCAGCAGCTACCGGACTAGCGGGAGTTCAGATACGCAGTATTTT
clone_size: many; d_call: NA; v_call: TRBV11-2; j_call: TRBJ2-3; cdr3_aa: CASSLGVGATDTQYF; cdr3_nt: TGTGCCAGCAGCTTAGGGGTCGGGGCCACAGATACGCAGTATTTT
clone_size: few; d_call: NA; v_call: TRBV7-9; j_call: TRBJ2-1; cdr3_aa: CASSLVPDNEQFF; cdr3_nt: TGTGCCAGCAGCTTAGTTCCCGACAATGAGCAGTTCTTC
clone_size: NA; d_call: TRBD1; v_call: TRBV5-1; j_call: TRBJ2-3; cdr3_aa: CASSSTGARGDTQYF; cdr3_nt: TGCGCCAGCAGCTCGACAGGGGCTCGTGGAGATACGCAGTATTTT
clone_size: NA; d_call: TRBD2; v_call: TRBV6-6; j_call: TRBJ2-7; cdr3_aa: CASSYLSSGSLGEQYF; cdr3_nt: TGTGCCAGCAGTTACCTTTCTAGCGGGAGTCTCGGCGAGCAGTACTTC
clone_size: NA; d_call: NA; v_call: TRBV2; j_call: TRBJ2-4; cdr3_aa: CASSESPVPQYF; cdr3_nt: TGTGCCAGCAGTGAATCTCCAGTCCCTCAGTACTTC
clone_size: NA; d_call: NA; v_call: TRBV20-1; j_call: TRBJ2-3; cdr3_aa: CSGKSGPSTDTQYF; cdr3_nt: TGCAGTGGTAAAAGCGGCCCTAGCACAGATACGCAGTATTTT
clone_size: many; d_call: NA; v_call: TRBV7-3; j_call: TRBJ2-3; cdr3_aa: CASSYREGAAADTQYF; cdr3_nt: TGTGCCAGCAGCTACAGGGAGGGAGCGGCGGCAGATACGCAGTATTTT
clone_size: few; d_call: TRBD2; v_call: TRBV5-1; j_call: TRBJ2-1; cdr3_aa: CASRGTSEEQFF; cdr3_nt: TGCGCCAGCAGGGGAACTAGCGAAGAGCAGTTCTTC
clone_size: NA; d_call: NA; v_call: TRBV5-1; j_call: TRBJ2-7; cdr3_aa: CASSFEGYPTGDEQYF; cdr3_nt: TGCGCCAGCAGCTTCGAAGGGTATCCCACCGGGGACGAGCAGTACTTC
clone_size: NA; d_call: NA; v_call: TRBV12-3/TRBV12-4; j_call: TRBJ2-3; cdr3_aa: CASSFIRTDTQYF; cdr3_nt: TGTGCCAGCAGTTTTATCAGAACAGATACGCAGTATTTT
clone_size: NA; d_call: TRBD2; v_call: TRBV6-6; j_call: TRBJ2-7; cdr3_aa: CASAGLADEQYF; cdr3_nt: TGTGCCAGCGCGGGACTAGCGGACGAGCAGTACTTC